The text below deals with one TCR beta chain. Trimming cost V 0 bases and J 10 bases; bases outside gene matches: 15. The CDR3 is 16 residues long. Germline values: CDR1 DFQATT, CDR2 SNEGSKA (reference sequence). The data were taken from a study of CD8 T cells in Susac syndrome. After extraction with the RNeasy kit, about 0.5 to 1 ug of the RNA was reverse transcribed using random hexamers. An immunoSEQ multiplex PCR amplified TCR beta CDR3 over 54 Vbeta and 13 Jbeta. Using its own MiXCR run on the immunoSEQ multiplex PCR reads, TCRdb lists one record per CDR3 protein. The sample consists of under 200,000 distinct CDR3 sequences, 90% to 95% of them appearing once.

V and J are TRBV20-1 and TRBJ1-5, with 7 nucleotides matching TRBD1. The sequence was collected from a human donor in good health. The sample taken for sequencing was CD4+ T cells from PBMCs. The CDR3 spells CSARDAPGQSREPQHF. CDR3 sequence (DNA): TGCAGTGCTAGAGATGCCCCGGGACAGTCAAGGGAACCCCAGCATTTT.